The 7 T cell receptor beta chains reported below all come from one sample, sequenced in a study of human T cells and chemical hapten exposure. TCRdb analysed the RACE reads with MiXCR anew, one entry per CDR3 protein. The sample has 85,000 to 130,000 distinct CDR3 sequences; roughly an eighth are singletons. Time point meaning: pre-sensitization, week 0. The sample's treatment: therapeutic diphenylcyclopropenone sensitization with weekly scalp DPC. This specimen consisted of whole blood, obtained in connection with sensitization to the hapten diphenylcyclopropenone (DPC). The receptors derive from a woman between 45 and 60 years old with alopecia areata. Some clones in this sample may be carry-over from other donors' samples.

This chain connects TRBV29-1 to TRBJ1-1, with D unresolved. Trimming stripped 7 bases from V and 2 bases from J, with 8 bases between. Germline CDR1 and CDR2: SQVTM and ANQGSEA. This CDR3 spans 11 amino acids. The CDR3 coding sequence is TGCAGCGCACAAATTAACACTGAAGCTTTCTTT. This encodes CSAQINTEAFF. Full variable domain (rest looked up from reference TRBV29-1 and TRBJ1-1): SAVISQKPSRDICQRGTSLTIQCQVDSQVTMMFWYRQQPGQSLTLIATANQGSEATYESGFVIDKFPISRPNLTFSTLTVSNMSPEDSSIYLCSAQINTEAFFGQGTRLTVV.

This clonotype occurred many times. This chain connects TRBV19 to TRBJ2-7; no clear D. V gave up 1 base and J gave up 5 bases, with 12 bases separating them. Germline loops: CDR1 LNHDA, CDR2 SQIVND (reference sequence). The CDR3 has 14 amino acids. The CDR3 DNA follows: TGTGCCAGTAGTATAGGGGCAATGGGAAACGAGCAGTACTTC. Translating gives CASSIGAMGNEQYF.

This chain uses TRBV6-6 with TRBJ2-3, with 10 bases fitting TRBD1. The CDR3 consists of 16 residues. Germline-derived CDR1 and CDR2 are MNHNY and SVGAGI (reference sequence). The junction had 7 bases not matched to a gene; V was cut back by 6 bases and J by 1 base. The DNA for the CDR3 is TGTGCCAGCAGACGCGGACAGGGGGGCCGCACAGATACGCAGTATTTT. Protein sequence: CASRRGQGGRTDTQYF.

In its sample, this clonotype was seen a few times. This chain joins TRBV6-1 and TRBJ2-1; D ambiguous. CDR1 and CDR2 (germline): MNHNS, SASEGT. V was clipped by 6 bases and J by 8 bases, with 11 bases between them. The CDR3 is 12 amino acids. The CDR3 DNA reads TGTGCCAGCAGCCTGATACTGTATGAGCAGTTCTTC. Translated: CASSLILYEQFF.

This clonotype was counted at least ten times. The chain carries TRBV28 and TRBJ1-2; TRBD1 is a possible D gene (6 bases). V was shortened by 4 bases and J by 2 bases, with 11 bases between the two germline ends. The CDR3 totals 14 residues. In germline, CDR1 is MDHEN, CDR2 SYDVKM. This chain's CDR3 is CASSSLTGNYGYTF. The CDR3 DNA follows: TGTGCCAGCAGTTCACTGACAGGAAACTATGGCTACACCTTC.

The chain employs TRBV18 and TRBJ1-3; D ambiguous. CDR1 KGHSH and CDR2 LQKENI come from the germline V gene. V was trimmed by 3 bases and J by 7 bases, leaving 16 bases between them. This CDR3 spans 15 amino acids. The CDR3 DNA reads as TGTGCCAGCTCACCTGATGCGCCGGTCGCTAACACCATATATTTT. This translates into CASSPDAPVANTIYF.

This clonotype occurred many times. The V call is TRBV14, the J call TRBJ2-5; no clear D. Trimming took 1 base from V and 0 from J, leaving 9 bases between them. The length of the CDR3 is 15 residues. CDR1 is SGHDN and CDR2 is FVKESK in the germline V gene. CDR3 sequence: CASSQVLEYQETQYF. The DNA for the CDR3 is TGTGCCAGCAGCCAAGTCCTAGAGTACCAAGAGACCCAGTACTTC.